This is a list of T cell receptor beta chains from one sample in a study of CD8 T cells in ankylosing spondylitis. TCRdb analysed the 5' RACE reads with MiXCR anew, one entry per CDR3 protein. The data contain about 360,000 distinct CDR3 sequences, approximately 22% of them singletons. Sequenced material: blood, either unsorted or a sorted T cell fraction (not recorded which). The receptors originated from a male donor with ankylosing spondylitis or in good health (not recorded which). CDR3s include the opening cysteine and the closing phenylalanine or tryptophan. The D gene is left open where the match is weak. Clone sizes are given selectively: once, few, many, or a class where the clone is expanded.

clone_size | j_call | d_call | v_call | cdr3_aa | cdr3_nt
. | TRBJ2-3 | . | TRBV5-5 | CASSFDGVIVASTDTQYF | TGTGCCAGCAGCTTTGACGGAGTAATCGTTGCTAGCACAGATACGCAGTATTTT
few | TRBJ1-2 | . | TRBV24-1 | CATSDQGTNYGYTF | TGTGCCACCAGTGACCAAGGAACTAACTATGGCTACACCTTC
. | TRBJ1-2 | . | TRBV10-3 | CAIRYEASYGYTF | TGTGCCATCAGGTATGAGGCGAGTTATGGCTACACCTTC
. | TRBJ2-3 | . | TRBV2 | CASTRGYQNTDTQYF | TGTGCCAGCACTCGGGGTTACCAAAACACAGATACGCAGTATTTT
. | TRBJ2-1 | TRBD2 | TRBV6-2/TRBV6-3 | CASSPGGGKFNEQFF | TGTGCCAGCAGTCCCGGCGGGGGGAAGTTCAATGAGCAGTTCTTC
. | TRBJ2-3 | . | TRBV6-5 | CASSSVFTDTQYF | TGTGCCAGCAGTTCCGTATTCACAGATACGCAGTATTTT
once | TRBJ1-2 | TRBD1 | TRBV6-1 | CASSEEGDRAAFGYTF | TGTGCCAGCAGTGAAGAGGGGGACAGGGCGGCGTTTGGCTACACCTTC
. | TRBJ2-5 | TRBD1 | TRBV6-1 | CASSETGTGDQETQYF | TGTGCCAGCAGTGAGACCGGGACAGGGGATCAAGAGACCCAGTACTTC
. | TRBJ2-3 | . | TRBV4-2 | CASSQDQVDTDTQYF | TGTGCCAGCAGCCAAGATCAGGTCGACACAGATACGCAGTATTTT
few | TRBJ1-2 | . | TRBV12-3/TRBV12-4 | CASSLGGQGIYGYTF | TGTGCCAGCAGTTTGGGGGGTCAGGGAATCTATGGCTACACCTTC
few | TRBJ2-1 | TRBD1 | TRBV2 | CASSETGGSNEQFF | TGTGCCAGCAGTGAGACAGGGGGGTCCAATGAGCAGTTCTTC
. | TRBJ2-1 | . | TRBV9 | CASRSGDQQFF | TGTGCCAGCAGGTCGGGGGACCAGCAGTTCTTC
few | TRBJ2-5 | . | TRBV7-3 | CASSSFLWETQYF | TGTGCCAGCAGCTCGTTTTTGTGGGAGACCCAGTACTTC
few | TRBJ2-3 | TRBD2 | TRBV4-1 | CASSLSGTSGGPSMGDTQYF | TGCGCCAGCAGCCTCTCCGGGACTAGCGGGGGCCCAAGCATGGGGGATACGCAGTATTTT
. | TRBJ2-5 | TRBD2 | TRBV12-3/TRBV12-4 | CASSQYLAGGQETQYF | TGTGCCAGCAGCCAGTACCTGGCGGGGGGACAAGAGACCCAGTACTTC
. | TRBJ2-3 | . | TRBV9 | CASSVAGFGLTDTQYF | TGTGCCAGCAGCGTAGCTGGATTCGGTCTGACAGATACGCAGTATTTT
. | TRBJ2-3 | TRBD2 | TRBV29-1 | CSVVTSGGAADTQYF | TGCAGCGTTGTTACTAGCGGGGGGGCCGCTGATACGCAGTATTTT
many | TRBJ2-1 | . | TRBV20-1 | CSARDVQVAYNEQFF | TGCAGTGCTAGAGATGTCCAGGTAGCCTACAATGAGCAGTTCTTC
. | TRBJ2-5 | TRBD2 | TRBV4-1 | CASSQGGAGGTYQETQYF | TGCGCCAGCAGCCAAGGGGGAGCGGGGGGGACCTACCAAGAGACCCAGTACTTC
. | TRBJ1-2 | . | TRBV28 | CASSLGRTNYGYTF | TGTGCCAGCAGTTTGGGGAGGACTAACTATGGCTACACCTTC
. | TRBJ2-2 | TRBD1 | TRBV10-1 | CASCSGTGVTGELFF | TGCGCCAGCTGTTCCGGGACAGGGGTCACCGGGGAGCTGTTTTTT
. | TRBJ2-1 | . | TRBV10-1 | CASSTYDVGRGMDEQFF | TGCGCCAGCAGTACCTACGACGTCGGCCGGGGGATGGATGAGCAGTTCTTC